The 6 T cell receptor beta chains in this list originate from one sample, sequenced in a study of shared clonotypes between healthy human individuals. The table came from immunoSEQ multiplex PCR; TCRdb's copy has only in-frame clones and leaves some out. Of 550,000 to 800,000 clones in the sample, around 91% were seen once. The sequencing input was memory CD8+ T cells from PBMCs. The subset here: CD45RO+ cells pooled with CCR7-negative TemRA cells. The receptors derive from a man in his late teens or twenties in good health. Some clones in this sample may be carry-over from other donors' samples.

The chain employs TRBV28 and TRBJ1-2; D is undetermined. CDR1 and CDR2 from the germline V gene are MDHEN and SYDVKM. The CDR3 has 15 residues. Deletions cut 0 bases from V and 2 bases from J, with 10 bases between. CDR3 nucleotides: TGTGCCAGCAGTTTATGGTCAGGCGGGAACTATGGCTACACCTTC. This sequence encodes CASSLWSGGNYGYTF.

The rearrangement uses TRBV10-3 and TRBJ2-7; TRBD2 might be the D (5 bases). CDR3 size: 16 residues. Deletions cut 4 bases from V and 0 bases from J, with 16 bases between. Germline CDR1 ENHRY, CDR2 SYGVKD. This chain's CDR3 is CAISGGSRGRSYEQYF. The CDR3 coding sequence is TGTGCCATCAGTGGCGGGTCTCGCGGACGCTCCTACGAGCAGTACTTC.

The chain combines TRBV27 with TRBJ1-5, with 7 bases matching TRBD1. The CDR3 sequence is 13 residues long. The J segment lost 7 bases and the V segment lost 6 bases, leaving 6 bases of the junction unmatched. The germline gives CDR1 MNHEY, CDR2 SMNVEV (reference sequence). In DNA, the CDR3 is TGTGCCAGCAGGAGGGCAGGGGGACAGCCCCAGCATTTT. Protein product: CASRRAGGQPQHF.

The chain recombines TRBV27 with TRBJ2-5; TRBD1 matches 7 bases. The CDR3 extends over 15 amino acids. The V and J ends lost 4 bases and 0 bases, in that order; junction bases with no gene match: 5. Looked up from germline, CDR1 is MNHEY and CDR2 is SMNVEV (reference sequence). CDR3 coding DNA: TGTGCCAGCAGTTCGGGACAGTTGTACCAAGAGACCCAGTACTTC. Its translation is CASSSGQLYQETQYF.

The CDR3, as DNA: TGTGCCAGCAGCTTGGGCGTGGTGCAGCCCCAGCATTTT. Amino acid sequence: CASSLGVVQPQHF. V usage is TRBV5-5 and J usage is TRBJ1-5, with no clear D. From germline, CDR1 is SGHKS and CDR2 YYEKEE (reference sequence). Trimming cost V 0 bases and J 7 bases, with 8 bases left between them. The CDR3 sequence is 13 residues long.

The chain carries TRBV30 and TRBJ2-7; 8 bases are a match to TRBD2. CDR1 is GTSNPN and CDR2 is SVGIG in the germline V gene (reference sequence). The CDR3 runs to 14 residues. The trim removed 4 bases at V and 3 bases at J, leaving 8 bases unmatched. The CDR3 protein is CAWNPRGRSYEQYF. Written as DNA, the CDR3 is TGTGCCTGGAACCCACGCGGGAGGAGCTACGAGCAGTACTTC.